The text below deals with one T cell receptor (beta chain). The study recruited people aged 18 to 89 years across 24 US areas. TCRdb's copy holds only in-frame clones and misses some; the assay was immunoSEQ multiplex PCR. The repertoire includes over 150,000 clones, more than 75% of them detected once, and over 7% sits in the top ten. This record comes from a study of blood T cell repertoires in COVID-19. In the study overall: The analysed material was cDNA or gDNA that came from T cells, B-cell-depleted T cells, or PBMCs.

There are 16 residues in the CDR3. CDR1 is SEHNR, CDR2 FQNEAQ, per germline (reference sequence). Trimming removed 5 bases from V and 2 bases from J, with 17 bases in between. Source material: PBMCs or T cells enriched from blood (not recorded which). This sequence was found in a woman aged 45-59 years who had recovered from COVID-19. The V and J genes are TRBV7-9 and TRBJ2-3; TRBD1 is a possible D gene (6 bases). The CDR3 sequence: CASSLTPGHHTDTQYF. The CDR3 DNA reads TGTGCCAGCAGCCTCACTCCGGGACACCACACAGATACGCAGTATTTT.